One T cell receptor beta chain is described in this entry. Its cognate antigen is unknown. The CDR3 has 13 amino acids. Trimming left V 5 bases short and J 4 bases short, with 11 bases between. Looked up from germline, CDR1 is SGHTA and CDR2 is FQGNSA. These data come from a study of OX40 agonist ivuxolimab in advanced cancers. Study-level information: Allowance was made for prior anti-PD-1, anti-PD-L1 or anti-CTLA-4 therapy, and 35% to 40% had some.

The data were produced by immunoSEQ multiplex PCR, yet TCRdb's version contains in-frame clones alone and is incomplete. The data contain more than 70,000 clones, about 83% of them singletons. Study-wide results and caveats: Part of the nonresponder group also had normalized T-cell clonal expansion that was low. Clonal expansion from baseline to week 6 occurred in both CD4+ and CD8+ T cells. More expanded clones were seen, on average, in CD8+ T cells than in CD4+.

The sample here was CD4+ or CD8+ T cells sorted from blood, taken in a trial of the OX40 agonist ivuxolimab. This TCR was recovered from an adult with an advanced solid tumor such as melanoma, head and neck, liver or kidney cancer. This sequence joins TRBV7-2 and TRBJ1-2; D is ambiguous. The CDR3 DNA reads TGTGCCAGCAGCCTTCAACCTTCCTATGGCTACACCTTC. It yields the protein CASSLQPSYGYTF.